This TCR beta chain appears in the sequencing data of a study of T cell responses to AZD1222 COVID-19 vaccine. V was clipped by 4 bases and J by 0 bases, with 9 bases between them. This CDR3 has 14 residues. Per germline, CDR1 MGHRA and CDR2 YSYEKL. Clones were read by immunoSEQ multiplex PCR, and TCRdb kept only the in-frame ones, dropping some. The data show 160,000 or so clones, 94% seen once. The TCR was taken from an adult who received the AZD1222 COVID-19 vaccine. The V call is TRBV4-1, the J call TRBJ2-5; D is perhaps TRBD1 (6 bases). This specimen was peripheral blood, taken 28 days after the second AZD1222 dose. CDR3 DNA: TGCGCCAGCAGCCGCCGGACAGACCAAGAGACCCAGTACTTC. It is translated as CASSRRTDQETQYF.